The 25 T cell receptor beta chains below come from one sample, sequenced in a study of blood T cell repertoires in COVID-19. Profiled with immunoSEQ multiplex PCR; TCRdb holds only in-frame clones, not every one. Among approximately 300,000 clones listed, about 84% were seen once. Sample: peripheral blood. The source of these receptors is a woman aged 45-60 years with acute or convalescent COVID-19.

This chain links TRBV27 with TRBJ2-7, with 13 bases matching TRBD2. With V trimmed by 4 bases and J by 7 bases, 10 bases remained unmatched. Germline assignment: CDR1 MNHEY and CDR2 SMNVEV (reference sequence). This CDR3 spans 16 amino acids. DNA of the CDR3: TGTGCCAGCAGTTCTCCTACTAGCGGGAGGGCCGGGGAGCAGTACTTC. Translation: CASSSPTSGRAGEQYF.

The rearrangement links TRBV7-9 to TRBJ2-7; D gene uncertain. CDR3 length equals 12 residues. The ends were cut back, 5 bases at V and 9 bases at J, with 14 bases in the middle. Germline V gene data show CDR1 as SEHNR and CDR2 as FQNEAQ (reference sequence). The CDR3 nucleotides are TGTGCCAGCAGCCTTGAGAGTCCTAGGCAGTACTTC. Its translation: CASSLESPRQYF.

V usage is TRBV7-9 and J usage is TRBJ2-3; 9 nucleotides line up with TRBD2. J was trimmed by 5 bases and V by 5 bases; bases with no gene match: 14. The CDR3 totals 17 residues. Germline CDR1 is SEHNR and CDR2 is FQNEAQ (reference sequence). CDR3 DNA sequence: TGTGCCAGCAGCCGCCACATAGCGGGAGAAGGCGGAGATACGCAGTATTTT. Protein product: CASSRHIAGEGGDTQYF.

The rearrangement links TRBV6-1 to TRBJ1-3; D might be TRBD1 (6 bases). CDR1 is MNHNS, CDR2 SASEGT, per germline. Trimming cost V 0 bases and J 7 bases, with 13 bases left between them. The CDR3 is 15 amino acids. The CDR3 DNA is TGTGCCAGCAGTGAAGCAGCAGGGGCCGATAACACCATATATTTT. It is translated as CASSEAAGADNTIYF.

This clone was detected once. The J gene is TRBJ2-3, the V gene TRBV7-9; D may be TRBD2 (6 bases). The CDR3 covers 13 residues. CDR1 is SEHNR, CDR2 FQNEAQ, per germline (reference sequence). Deletions cut 3 bases from V and 6 bases from J, with 10 bases between. The CDR3 loop reads CASSFVEGDTQYF. The CDR3 DNA reads TGTGCCAGCAGCTTTGTGGAGGGGGATACGCAGTATTTT.

The V and J genes are TRBV19 and TRBJ1-5; D unclear. CDR3 length: 12 amino acids. The germline V and J ends were trimmed by 9 bases and 7 bases, with 13 bases remaining between them. Germline V CDR1 and CDR2: LNHDA, SQIVND (reference sequence). The CDR3 loop reads CASGRVGQPQHF. The CDR3 DNA sequence: TGTGCCAGCGGGAGGGTAGGGCAGCCCCAGCATTTT.

This clone was recorded a few times. V and J are TRBV28 and TRBJ1-1; 7 bases are a match to TRBD1. J was trimmed by 6 bases and V by 5 bases; bases with no gene match: 9. Germline loops: CDR1 MDHEN, CDR2 SYDVKM. This CDR3 is 14 amino acids long. The CDR3 coding sequence is TGTGCCAGCAGTGGATACAGGGGTACGGCTGAAGCTTTCTTT. It codes for CASSGYRGTAEAFF.

V is TRBV25-1 and J is TRBJ2-3; the D gene is possibly TRBD2 (6 bases). This CDR3 spans 14 amino acids. Germline CDR1 is MGHDK and CDR2 is SYGVNS. Trimming shortened V by 5 bases and J by 3 bases, and 12 bases separated the two germline ends. This CDR3 is CASSHGLHTDTQYF. The CDR3 region has the DNA TGTGCCAGCAGTCACGGACTACATACAGATACGCAGTATTTT.

This clone was detected only once. Other DNA sequences from this sample encode an identical CDR3 as well. The chain is built from TRBV4-3 and TRBJ2-3; maybe TRBD2 (6 bases). CDR1 and CDR2 from the germline V gene are LGHNA and YSLEER. V was shortened by 0 bases and J by 4 bases, with 17 bases between the two germline ends. The length of the CDR3 is 17 residues. The CDR3 protein is CASSQDYRNGRADTQYF. CDR3 nucleotide sequence: TGCGCCAGCAGCCAAGATTATAGGAACGGGAGAGCAGATACGCAGTATTTT.

The chain employs TRBV9 and TRBJ2-7; no reliable D call. Trimming shortened V by 4 bases and J by 6 bases, and 17 bases separated the two germline ends. Germline V gene lookup returns CDR1 SGDLS and CDR2 YYNGEE. The CDR3 is 14 residues long. CDR3 bases: TGTGCCAGCAGCCCTACCGCCGTGAGAGGCGAGCAGTACTTC. Translation gives CASSPTAVRGEQYF.

The chain carries TRBV19 and TRBJ1-2; TRBD1 agrees at 10 bases. Losses at the gene ends were 5 bases for V and 4 bases for J; bases not matched to a gene: 7. The germline gives CDR1 LNHDA, CDR2 SQIVND (reference sequence). This CDR3 has 15 residues. The CDR3 loop reads CASSGRTGGLYGYTF. Written as DNA, the CDR3 is TGTGCCAGTAGTGGAAGGACAGGGGGTCTCTATGGCTACACCTTC.

CDR3 residues: CASSLDERERLLEGDTQYF. As DNA, the CDR3 is TGTGCCAGCAGCTTAGATGAGCGGGAGAGGCTTTTGGAAGGAGATACGCAGTATTTT. The J gene is TRBJ2-3, the V gene TRBV7-9; TRBD2 agrees at 8 bases. Per the germline V gene, CDR1 is SEHNR and CDR2 is FQNEAQ (reference sequence). The length of the CDR3 is 19 residues. The ends lost 1 base at V and 5 bases at J; junction bases unmatched: 17.

The chain recombines TRBV28 with TRBJ2-2; 7 bases are shared with TRBD2. V shed 5 bases, J shed 2 bases, and the junction held 5 bases outside the gene matches. Germline loops: CDR1 MDHEN, CDR2 SYDVKM. The CDR3 covers 15 residues. CDR3 sequence reads: CASSAPSGNTGELFF. CDR3 DNA sequence: TGTGCCAGCAGTGCCCCTAGCGGAAACACCGGGGAGCTGTTTTTT.

The CDR3 here is CASSRDRYYGYTF. DNA for the CDR3: TGCGCCAGCAGCCGGGACAGATACTATGGCTACACCTTC. J is TRBJ1-2 and V is TRBV4-3; 7 positions agree with TRBD1. Germline-derived CDR1 and CDR2 are LGHNA and YSLEER. This CDR3 region has 13 residues. V gave up 4 bases and J gave up 3 bases; unmatched junction bases: 2.

The genes are TRBV6-1 and TRBJ1-6; 7 positions agree with TRBD1. With 4 bases clipped from V and 7 bases from J, the junction kept 10 bases outside the gene matches. This CDR3 region has 16 residues. Per germline, CDR1 MNHNS and CDR2 SASEGT. The CDR3 spells CASSARGTVRNSPLHF. CDR3 DNA sequence: TGTGCCAGCAGTGCCCGTGGGACAGTAAGAAATTCACCCCTCCACTTT.

The chain employs TRBV7-9 and TRBJ2-2; D unresolved. The CDR3 sequence is 12 residues long. The V gene lost 5 bases and the J gene lost 5 bases, with 6 bases spanning the gap. Looked up from germline, CDR1 is SEHNR and CDR2 is FQNEAQ (reference sequence). The CDR3 DNA reads TGTGCCAGCAGCCTCGCGACCGGGGAGCTGTTTTTT. Translated, it gives CASSLATGELFF.

V and J are TRBV5-1 and TRBJ2-3, with a weak D call TRBD2 (6 bases). This CDR3 is built from 14 residues. The V end was cut by 4 bases, the J end by 4 bases, with 13 bases between. Per germline, CDR1 SGHRS and CDR2 YFSETQ. Here the CDR3 reads CASSPVSGADTQYF. CDR3 DNA sequence: TGCGCCAGCAGCCCCGTGTCGGGGGCAGATACGCAGTATTTT. Variable domain in full (rest from reference TRBV5-1 and TRBJ2-3): KAGVTQTPRYLIKTRGQQVTLSCSPISGHRSVSWYQQTPGQGLQFLFEYFSETQRNKGNFPGRFSGRQFSNSRSEMNVSTLELGDSALYLCASSPVSGADTQYFGPGTRLTVL.

This chain links TRBV4-1 with TRBJ2-5, with 12 bases identical to TRBD2. CDR3 length: 16 residues. After removal of 4 bases from V and 5 bases from J, the junction contained 8 bases not matched to a gene. Germline V lookup: CDR1 MGHRA, CDR2 YSYEKL. The CDR3 coding sequence is TGCGCCAGCAGCCTTCTAGCGGGAGGGCCCGGGGAGACCCAGTACTTC. It encodes CASSLLAGGPGETQYF.

This chain connects TRBV2 to TRBJ2-1; D gene unclear. Germline CDR1 is SNHLY and CDR2 is FYNNEI. This CDR3 has 14 residues. V lost 6 bases and J lost 0, with 9 bases in between. The CDR3 bases are TGTGCCAGCAGCGTTACGGGCTCCTACAATGAGCAGTTCTTC. Protein sequence: CASSVTGSYNEQFF. Together with reference TRBV2 and TRBJ2-1, the CDR3 gives the full variable domain: EPEVTQTPSHQVTQMGQEVILRCVPISNHLYFYWYRQILGQKVEFLVSFYNNEISEKSEIFDDQFSVERPDGSNFTLKIRSTKLEDSAMYFCASSVTGSYNEQFFGPGTRLTVL.

V gene TRBV7-8 combines with J gene TRBJ2-5; TRBD2 might be the D (6 bases). Germline CDR1 and CDR2: SGHVS and FQNEAQ. The CDR3 has 16 residues. V was shortened by 5 bases and J by 0 bases, with 16 bases between the two germline ends. The CDR3 nucleotides are TGTGCCAGCAGCAGACGTCGGTCTAGCGACCAAGAGACCCAGTACTTC. Translating it yields CASSRRRSSDQETQYF.

The gene calls are TRBV21-1 and TRBJ2-2; the D segment call TRBD2 is taken from the table without a DNA check. TRBV21-1 is a documented pseudogene. The CDR3 has 22 amino acids. The CDR3 nucleotides read TGTGCCAGCAGCAAAGTACGCAAGCACAAGAGGGAGAGCGGGAAAAACACCGGGGAGCTGTTTTTT. Amino acids: CASSKVRKHKRESGKNTGELFF.

Turning to this clone: Additional DNA sequences in this sample encode the identical CDR3. The rearrangement uses TRBV28 and TRBJ1-5; 9 bases align to TRBD1. This CDR3 comprises 16 residues. In germline, CDR1 is MDHEN, CDR2 SYDVKM. J was trimmed by 1 base and V by 5 bases; bases with no gene match: 6. CDR3 protein: CASSITGTGSNQPQHF. The CDR3 region has the DNA TGTGCCAGCAGTATTACCGGGACAGGGAGCAATCAGCCCCAGCATTTT. The full variable domain, rest sourced from reference TRBV28 and TRBJ1-5, is DVKVTQSSRYLVKRTGEKVFLECVQDMDHENMFWYRQDPGLGLRLIYFSYDVKMKEKGDIPEGYSVSREKKERFSLILESASTNQTSMYLCASSITGTGSNQPQHFGDGTRLSIL.

This clone showed up just once. V usage is TRBV27 and J usage is TRBJ2-1; maybe TRBD1 (6 bases). The CDR3 spans 15 residues. The germline gives CDR1 MNHEY, CDR2 SMNVEV (reference sequence). Trimming left V 6 bases short and J 1 base short, with 13 bases between. The CDR3 sequence is CASSPLGGSYNEQFF. The CDR3 DNA reads TGTGCCAGCAGCCCTTTAGGGGGTTCCTACAATGAGCAGTTCTTC.

The chain carries TRBV5-1 and TRBJ2-2; D might be TRBD1 (6 bases). The V end lost 2 bases, the J end lost 1 base, and 15 bases lay between the germline ends. Germline assignment: CDR1 SGHRS and CDR2 YFSETQ. The CDR3 loop spans 17 amino acids. DNA of the CDR3: TGCGCCAGCAGCTTCGGGACACCCCGCTGGAACACCGGGGAGCTGTTTTTT. It yields the protein CASSFGTPRWNTGELFF.

The chain carries TRBV7-9 and TRBJ2-7; maybe TRBD1 (5 bases). The CDR3 has 13 amino acids. V was trimmed by 6 bases and J by 2 bases, leaving 11 bases between them. The germline V gene encodes CDR1 SEHNR and CDR2 FQNEAQ (reference sequence). The CDR3 nucleotides read TGTGCCAGCAGTTGGGGCTCAGCCTACGAGCAGTACTTC. Its protein product is CASSWGSAYEQYF.